The next 19 T cell receptor beta chains were all read from a single sample in a study of glioma-infiltrating T cells after dendritic cell vaccination. Only in-frame clones appear in the TCRdb table, and some are missing; sequencing was by immunoSEQ multiplex PCR. The sample records about 87,000 clones, around nine tenths being singletons. The sequencing here drew on blood, taken before dendritic cell vaccination. The receptors here all came from a human donor with glioblastoma.

The chain joins TRBV7-8 to TRBJ2-5; TRBD2 agrees at 8 bases. In germline, CDR1 is SGHVS, CDR2 FQNEAQ. CDR3 size: 16 residues. V was pared by 4 bases and J by 4 bases, with 11 bases of the junction left unmatched. The CDR3 nucleotides are TGTGCCAGCAGCTCCCTCACCGGGGGGGCGAGAGAGACCCAGTACTTC. Translated: CASSSLTGGARETQYF.

The chain has TRBV10-2 and TRBJ1-1; D gene ambiguous. The CDR3 sequence is 13 residues long. Germline values: CDR1 WSHSY, CDR2 SAAADI. V lost 5 bases and J 5 bases, leaving 12 bases between the germline ends. The CDR3 sequence is CASSTESGTEAFF. DNA for the CDR3: TGCGCCAGCAGTACGGAGTCGGGGACTGAAGCTTTCTTT.

In its sample, this clone was seen once. This sequence joins TRBV30 and TRBJ1-3, with D unresolved. V lost 2 bases, J lost 1 base, and 9 bases lay in between. There are 14 residues in the CDR3. Germline CDR1 and CDR2: GTSNPN and SVGIG (reference sequence). The CDR3 region is CAWSSGASGNTIYF. Written as DNA, the CDR3 is TGTGCCTGGAGTAGCGGAGCTTCTGGAAACACCATATATTTT.

The CDR3 loop is CASSSIGGYTEAFF. CDR3 DNA: TGTGCCAGCAGTAGTATAGGGGGATACACTGAAGCTTTCTTT. V usage is TRBV27 and J usage is TRBJ1-1, with D perhaps TRBD1 (6 bases). The V and J ends lost 5 bases and 3 bases respectively, with 13 bases between them. Germline V gene lookup returns CDR1 MNHEY and CDR2 SMNVEV (reference sequence). CDR3 size: 14 residues.

V gene TRBV7-3 combines with J gene TRBJ2-2; 7 nucleotides line up with TRBD2. Trimming cost V 2 bases and J 6 bases; bases outside gene matches: 9. Germline CDR1 reads SGHTA; CDR2 reads FQGTGA. This CDR3 is built from 16 residues. The CDR3 sequence is CASSLSTSRGAGELFF. Here the CDR3 DNA reads TGTGCCAGCAGCTTATCGACTAGCCGGGGCGCCGGGGAGCTGTTTTTT.

V gene TRBV10-1 combines with J gene TRBJ2-7; 7 bases fit TRBD2. Unmatched junction bases numbered 5, after V lost 6 bases and J lost 6 bases. Germline V gene lookup returns CDR1 WNHNN and CDR2 SYGVQD (reference sequence). The CDR3 runs to 12 residues. The CDR3 loop is CASSRPGGEQYF. CDR3 nucleotide sequence: TGCGCCAGCAGCCGTCCGGGGGGCGAGCAGTACTTC.

The sample holds one count of this clone. The chain has TRBV23-1 and TRBJ1-2, with D hard to call. TRBV23-1 is noted as an ORF with a role that remains uncertain. The CDR3 sequence is 16 residues long. Trimming stripped 0 bases from V and 4 bases from J, with 15 bases between. The CDR3 sequence is CASSQSVEPCGYGYTF. The CDR3 bases are TGCGCCAGCAGTCAATCTGTGGAGCCCTGCGGCTATGGCTACACCTTC.

This CDR3 is CASSQEGGEQYF. The CDR3 DNA is TGCGCCAGCAGCCAAGAAGGGGGAGAGCAGTACTTC. V gene TRBV4-1 combines with J gene TRBJ2-7; possible D gene TRBD1, 6 bases. Per germline, CDR1 MGHRA and CDR2 YSYEKL. Trimming took 0 bases from V and 7 from J, leaving 7 bases between them. The CDR3 is made up of 12 amino acids.

The CDR3 loop is CASSGGQISGNTIYF. In DNA form, the CDR3 reads TGTGCCAGCAGTGGGGGACAGATCTCTGGAAACACCATATATTTT. V gene TRBV25-1 combines with J gene TRBJ1-3; 7 bases are a match to TRBD1. This CDR3 is built from 15 residues. Trimming removed 4 bases from V and 0 bases from J; junction bases left unmatched: 3. Germline V lookup: CDR1 MGHDK, CDR2 SYGVNS.

This chain connects TRBV10-3 to TRBJ2-5; D gene unclear. The germline CDR1 and CDR2 sequences are ENHRY and SYGVKD. CDR3 length: 14 residues. The V end was cut by 0 bases, the J end by 1 base, with 6 bases between. CDR3 loop: CAISESAFQETQYF. The CDR3 DNA follows: TGTGCCATCAGTGAGTCGGCTTTCCAAGAGACCCAGTACTTC.

The chain recombines TRBV2 with TRBJ1-2; D is possibly TRBD1 (6 bases). The CDR3 has 13 residues. Trimming took off 2 bases at V and 8 bases at J, with 12 bases between the two ends. Germline V gives CDR1 SNHLY, CDR2 FYNNEI. DNA for the CDR3: TGTGCCAGCAGTGAACAGGGGACCCTAGGCTACACCTTC. It codes for CASSEQGTLGYTF.

The rearrangement links TRBV10-2 to TRBJ2-5; 8 bases map to TRBD2. CDR1 and CDR2 (germline): WSHSY, SAAADI. Germline trimming cut 3 bases from V and 0 bases from J; bases unmatched to any gene: 3. This CDR3 is 15 amino acids long. CDR3 in amino acids: CASSDLAGNQETQYF. CDR3 DNA: TGCGCCAGCAGTGATCTAGCGGGCAACCAAGAGACCCAGTACTTC.

The chain joins TRBV10-3 to TRBJ2-3; D unresolved. This CDR3 contains 13 residues. V shed 4 bases and J shed 6 bases, with 11 bases lying between them. CDR1 is ENHRY and CDR2 is SYGVKD in the germline V gene. CDR3 sequence reads: CAISVRRPDTQYF. The CDR3 DNA is TGTGCCATCAGTGTCCGGCGGCCGGATACGCAGTATTTT.

A single count supports this clone. In DNA form, the CDR3 reads TGTGCCAGCAGCTCGGGCGGGAAAAGCACAGATACGCAGTATTTT. It yields the protein CASSSGGKSTDTQYF. V gene TRBV4-2 combines with J gene TRBJ2-3; possibly TRBD2 for D (6 bases). CDR1 is LGHNA and CDR2 is YNFKEQ in the germline V gene. Trimming took off 5 bases at V and 0 bases at J, with 12 bases between the two ends. CDR3 length: 15 residues.

The chain uses TRBV5-1 and TRBJ1-6; D not resolved. CDR1 is SGHRS and CDR2 is YFSETQ in the germline V gene. The CDR3 runs to 14 residues. The germline V and J ends were trimmed by 3 bases and 10 bases, with 14 bases remaining between them. DNA of the CDR3: TGCGCCAGCAGCTCTCAAGACGGGAACTCACCCCTCCACTTT. Translation: CASSSQDGNSPLHF. Combining the CDR3 with reference TRBV5-1 and TRBJ1-6 gives the whole variable domain KAGVTQTPRYLIKTRGQQVTLSCSPISGHRSVSWYQQTPGQGLQFLFEYFSETQRNKGNFPGRFSGRQFSNSRSEMNVSTLELGDSALYLCASSSQDGNSPLHFGNGTRLTVT.

The chain combines TRBV5-1 with TRBJ2-3, with 10 bases that match TRBD2. CDR3 length equals 17 residues. Germline V gene lookup returns CDR1 SGHRS and CDR2 YFSETQ. After removal of 0 bases from V and 3 bases from J, the junction contained 7 bases not matched to a gene. The CDR3 nucleotides are TGCGCCAGCAGCTTGGCGGCTAGCGGGAGTCCGACAGATACGCAGTATTTT. Translating gives CASSLAASGSPTDTQYF.

This chain uses TRBV5-1 with TRBJ2-6; 8 bases fit TRBD1. The V gene end was trimmed by 2 bases and the J gene end by 2 bases; junction bases not matched to a gene: 3. From germline, CDR1 is SGHRS and CDR2 YFSETQ. This CDR3 spans 16 amino acids. Here the CDR3 DNA reads TGCGCCAGCAGCTTCCAGGGGGCCACTGGGGCCAACGTCCTGACTTTC. Protein product: CASSFQGATGANVLTF.

The V call is TRBV11-2, the J call TRBJ2-1; 8 nucleotides line up with TRBD2. This CDR3 has 16 residues. The V segment lost 3 bases and the J segment 0 bases; nucleotides outside the gene matches: 4. Germline values: CDR1 SGHAT, CDR2 FQNNGV. For the CDR3, the DNA is TGTGCCAGCAGCTTGGGCGGGAGGATCTCCTACAATGAGCAGTTCTTC. It is translated as CASSLGGRISYNEQFF.

The chain combines TRBV30 with TRBJ2-7; 8 positions match TRBD2. The germline V gene has CDR1 GTSNPN and CDR2 SVGIG (reference sequence). With V trimmed by 1 base and J by 7 bases, 6 bases remained unmatched. The CDR3 has 13 amino acids. The CDR3 nucleotides read TGTGCCTGGAGTGGGTTAGCGGGAAGGGAGCAGTACTTC. Amino acids: CAWSGLAGREQYF.